This T cell receptor beta chain derives from a study of blood T cell repertoires in COVID-19. V lost 3 bases and J lost 5, with 6 bases in between. Looked up from germline, CDR1 is MNHEY and CDR2 is SMNVEV (reference sequence). The CDR3 consists of 12 residues. Using immunoSEQ multiplex PCR, the repertoire was profiled, and TCRdb retains in-frame clones only, with some absent. The sample lists some 190,000 clones; more than 75% were seen once. J is TRBJ2-3 and V is TRBV27; D is possibly TRBD1 (6 bases). The TCR comes from a person between 65 and 79 years old with COVID-19, enrolled during active disease. What was sequenced was peripheral blood. The CDR3 nucleotides read TGTGCCAGCAGTTTCAGGGGAGATACGCAGTATTTT. Its translation is CASSFRGDTQYF.